This TCR beta chain was observed in a study of OX40 agonist ivuxolimab in advanced cancers. Points from the study as a whole: Fewer expanded clones were found on average in CD4+ than in CD8+ T cells.

Germline CDR1 reads SGHVS; CDR2 reads FQNEAQ. The trim removed 6 bases at V and 1 base at J, leaving 4 bases unmatched. The CDR3 is 16 amino acids. A note on this clone: The antigen remains undetermined.

The protocol was immunoSEQ multiplex PCR, while the TCRdb copy is restricted to in-frame clones and leaves out a portion. Of 90,000 to 100,000 clones listed, around 89% were seen once; the top ten hold more than 0.15%. This TCR was sampled from an adult with an advanced solid tumor such as melanoma, head and neck, liver or kidney cancer. V is TRBV7-8 and J is TRBJ1-5; 12 positions match TRBD1. The material sequenced was CD4+ or CD8+ T cells sorted from blood, taken in a trial of the OX40 agonist ivuxolimab. This chain's CDR3 is CASSQGQGASNQPQHF. In DNA form, the CDR3 reads TGTGCCAGCAGTCAGGGACAGGGGGCAAGCAATCAGCCCCAGCATTTT.